This T cell receptor beta chain came from a study of response to subunit inactivated influenza vaccine. Via MiXCR, TCRdb re-called the RT-PCR reads, giving one row per CDR3 protein. The sample has roughly 180,000 distinct CDR3 sequences; around 9% are singletons. In its sample, this clonotype was seen many times. Sequencing was performed on non-naive T cells sorted from PBMCs, taken on the day of vaccination. The clonotype originates from a man aged 50 or older who received an inactivated influenza vaccine.

The CDR3 bases are TGTGCCAGCAGTGGGGGACAGGGCCCAGATACGCAGTATTTT. Amino acid sequence: CASSGGQGPDTQYF. This chain joins TRBV12-3 or TRBV12-4 and TRBJ2-3; 9 bases fit TRBD1. Germline trimming cut 5 bases from V and 4 bases from J; bases unmatched to any gene: 4. CDR3 size: 14 residues.